This T cell receptor (beta chain) was recorded in a study of cytomegalovirus exposure and HLA in healthy donors. The CDR3 is made up of 15 amino acids. Germline assignment: CDR1 SEHNR and CDR2 FQNEAQ (reference sequence). Losses at the gene ends were 3 bases for V and 8 bases for J; bases not matched to a gene: 7. PCR involved 60 Vbeta and 13 Jbeta primers. The method was immunoSEQ multiplex PCR; TCRdb's version includes in-frame clones alone and lacks a portion of them. The sample includes around 90,000 clones, over 60% seen only once; the top ten take under 4%. This chain uses TRBV7-9 with TRBJ1-4, with 9 bases that match TRBD1. The source material was PBMCs. The sequence was collected from a male donor in good health and CMV-seropositive. CDR3 nucleotides: TGTGCCAGCAGCTTGGGATCCGGGACAGGGGAAAAACTGTTTTTT. Translation gives CASSLGSGTGEKLFF.